This TCR beta chain was sequenced in a study of T cell repertoires in cytomegalovirus infection (dated by TCRdb to about 2019). For the wider study: The peptide stimulations were aimed at well-studied HLA-B-restricted epitopes as well as recently identified HLA-C-restricted CMV epitopes, whose presentation resists viral immunomodulation. The HLA type of each donor mattered for the analysis, because public TCR beta signatures pointed to carriage of CMV infection along with the matching HLA type. Overall study outcomes, separate from this receptor: Carriers of CMV infection plus the relevant HLA type were discriminated by the cumulative frequency of public TCR beta family members in the study cohort and in an independent roughly 340-donor cohort. The ex vivo response was dominated by HLA-C-restricted CMV-specific TCR beta clonotypes, and the single most frequent clonotype in two of eight donors was supplied by these HLA-C-restricted clonotypes.

Inclusive of the bounding cysteine and phenylalanine, the CDR3 is 13 residues long. Only the CDR3 DNA stays, 39 bases, in frame from base 1. V loses 6 bases of germline sequence and J loses 6 bases, and the interval between the two ends is 14 bases. The germline V gene encodes CDR1 SGHRS and CDR2 YFSETQ. Worth noting for this clonotype: Its antigen is unknown. No base-level quality is on record; no much larger clone is a single base apart.

The sequencer was an Illumina HiSeq 1500. Using fastp trimming at Q25 and MiXCR clonotype assembly, TCRdb reanalyzed the public sequencing data and kept in-frame beta chains. Entries that share a CDR3 protein sequence are merged under the most common genes and DNA. This sample comprises some 920,000 distinct CDR3 sequences, less than 40% of them detected only once. Together, the top ten hold over 12% of the sample. The sample's treatment or condition label is to be understood as: in vitro stimulation with specific CMV peptide epitopes to enrich CMV-specific T cells. Specimen: cultured CD8+ T cells from PBMCs, collected from culture after CMV antigen stimulation. In this chain, TRBV5-1 is recombined with TRBJ2-3; a tentative D call is TRBD1 (5 bases match). The TCR was taken from a human donor in good health (CMV status not recorded). Some clones in this sample may be carry-over from other donors' samples. The CDR3 protein: CASTRGGDDTQYF. The DNA sequence is given as TGCGCCAGCACTAGGGGCGGAGACGATACGCAGTATTTT.